The 14 T cell receptor beta chains given below trace back to one sample, sequenced in a study of blood T cell repertoires in COVID-19. Sequencing used immunoSEQ multiplex PCR; TCRdb keeps in-frame clones, though not all of them. The sample records around 60,000 clones, more than 85% being singletons. The sequenced material came from peripheral blood. The receptor source for this set is a man over 45 with active COVID-19.

This rearrangement joins TRBV5-1 to TRBJ2-2, with 8 bases that match TRBD2. The junction had 10 bases not matched to a gene; V was cut back by 4 bases and J by 2 bases. The V gene's germline CDR1 is SGHRS and CDR2 YFSETQ. This CDR3 comprises 17 residues. As DNA, the CDR3 is TGCGCCAGCAGCCTACTCGGACTAGCCCAAAACACCGGGGAGCTGTTTTTT. The encoded protein is CASSLLGLAQNTGELFF.

This clone was picked up one time. V usage is TRBV27 and J usage is TRBJ2-5; the D gene is possibly TRBD2 (7 bases). Trimming stripped 5 bases from V and 5 bases from J, with 21 bases between. Germline V gives CDR1 MNHEY, CDR2 SMNVEV (reference sequence). The CDR3 loop spans 16 amino acids. CDR3 loop: CASSPGGREVRETQYF. Written as DNA, the CDR3 is TGTGCCAGCAGTCCCGGGGGGCGGGAAGTTCGGGAGACCCAGTACTTC.

J is TRBJ2-3 and V is TRBV5-6; a possible D gene is TRBD1 (6 bases). The V end lost 0 bases, the J end lost 0 bases, and 8 bases lay between the germline ends. CDR1 and CDR2 from the germline V gene are SGHDT and YYEEEE. This CDR3 has 15 amino acids. The CDR3: CASSLGQGSTDTQYF. The CDR3 nucleotides read TGTGCCAGCAGCTTGGGGCAGGGGAGCACAGATACGCAGTATTTT.

The J gene is TRBJ1-6, the V gene TRBV28; the D is unclear. The V end was cut by 6 bases, the J end by 8 bases, with 8 bases between. Looked up from germline, CDR1 is MDHEN and CDR2 is SYDVKM. This CDR3 contains 12 residues. The CDR3 DNA reads TGTGCCAGCAGAGATCAGGATTCACCCCTCCACTTT. Protein product: CASRDQDSPLHF.

This rearrangement joins TRBV6-5 to TRBJ2-6; 8 nucleotides match TRBD2. V lost 6 bases, J lost 2 bases, and 3 bases stayed unmatched. The CDR3 is 15 residues long. Germline loops: CDR1 MNHEY, CDR2 SVGAGI. CDR3 amino acids: CASRSGGAGANVLTF. CDR3 coding DNA: TGTGCCAGCAGATCCGGGGGGGCTGGGGCCAACGTCCTGACTTTC.

The sample holds one count of this clone. The J gene is TRBJ2-5, the V gene TRBV5-6; 7 positions agree with TRBD2. The germline V gene has CDR1 SGHDT and CDR2 YYEEEE. The CDR3 covers 17 residues. With V trimmed by 0 bases and J by 7 bases, 15 bases remained unmatched. Written as DNA, the CDR3 is TGTGCCAGCAGCTTGGTCGCGGCTAGCGGACCGACCTCGACCCAGTACTTC. It codes for CASSLVAASGPTSTQYF.

The chain carries TRBV27 and TRBJ1-6; 7 nucleotides match TRBD1. The V gene end was trimmed by 4 bases and the J gene end by 8 bases; junction bases not matched to a gene: 11. The CDR3 length is 16 residues. Germline V gives CDR1 MNHEY, CDR2 SMNVEV (reference sequence). The CDR3 here is CASSSLGQATHSPLHF. CDR3 in DNA: TGTGCCAGCAGTTCCCTTGGACAGGCCACTCATTCACCCCTCCACTTT.

The chain joins TRBV7-2 to TRBJ2-2, with 12 bases aligning to TRBD2. CDR3 size: 16 residues. CDR1 SGHTA and CDR2 FQGNSA come from the germline V gene. J lost 9 bases, V lost 1 base, and 6 bases had no gene match. Here the CDR3 DNA reads TGTGCCAGCAGCTTAGTACTAGCGGGGGGTGGAAGGGAGCTGTTTTTT. This codes for CASSLVLAGGGRELFF.

V and J are TRBV5-4 and TRBJ2-6, with 7 bases that match TRBD1. V trimming: 4 bases; J trimming: 3 bases; junction bases outside the gene matches: 16. The germline gives CDR1 SGHNT, CDR2 YYREEE (reference sequence). This CDR3 has 19 residues. The CDR3 DNA sequence: TGTGCCAGCAGCCGGGGACAGCTAGGGGTTGGTGGTGGGGCCAACGTCCTGACTTTC. This gives the protein CASSRGQLGVGGGANVLTF.

The gene calls are TRBV10-3 and TRBJ2-1; TRBD1 matches at 7 bases. The CDR3 runs to 14 residues. Germline-derived CDR1 and CDR2 are ENHRY and SYGVKD. The junction had 2 bases not matched to a gene; V was cut back by 6 bases and J by 0 bases. CDR3 DNA: TGTGCCATCAGAGCAGGGGGCTCCTACAATGAGCAGTTCTTC. This sequence encodes CAIRAGGSYNEQFF.

The J gene is TRBJ1-5, the V gene TRBV12-3 or TRBV12-4; 10 bases are a match to TRBD1. The CDR3 has 13 residues. The V and J ends lost 5 bases and 6 bases, in that order; junction bases with no gene match: 1. As DNA, the CDR3 is TGTGCCAGCAGTAGACAGGGGGCTCAGCCCCAGCATTTT. The encoded protein is CASSRQGAQPQHF.

This chain connects TRBV5-1 to TRBJ2-4; D is possibly TRBD2 (6 bases). CDR1 is SGHRS and CDR2 is YFSETQ in the germline V gene. The CDR3 extends over 14 amino acids. The germline V and J ends were trimmed by 7 bases and 0 bases, with 11 bases remaining between them. CDR3 nucleotide sequence: TGCGCCAGCGGAGACGGGGGAGCCAAAAACATTCAGTACTTC. Translated: CASGDGGAKNIQYF.

This clone was seen only a few times. This chain connects TRBV6-4 to TRBJ2-7; 10 nucleotides match TRBD1. The CDR3 spans 13 residues. Trimming removed 9 bases from V and 5 bases from J; junction bases left unmatched: 7. CDR1 and CDR2 from the germline V gene are MRHNA and SNTAGT. CDR3 DNA sequence: TGTGCCAGTCCACCCGGGACAGGGGACGAGCAGTACTTC. It yields the protein CASPPGTGDEQYF.

The chain combines TRBV5-1 with TRBJ1-1; 7 nucleotides match TRBD1. CDR1 and CDR2 (germline): SGHRS, YFSETQ. The CDR3 is 12 residues long. The V and J ends lost 4 bases and 7 bases, in that order; junction bases with no gene match: 4. CDR3 nucleotides: TGCGCCAGCAGCGCCACAGGGGTTGAAGCTTTCTTT. It is translated as CASSATGVEAFF. Drawing the rest from reference TRBV5-1 and TRBJ1-1, the complete variable domain is KAGVTQTPRYLIKTRGQQVTLSCSPISGHRSVSWYQQTPGQGLQFLFEYFSETQRNKGNFPGRFSGRQFSNSRSEMNVSTLELGDSALYLCASSATGVEAFFGQGTRLTVV.